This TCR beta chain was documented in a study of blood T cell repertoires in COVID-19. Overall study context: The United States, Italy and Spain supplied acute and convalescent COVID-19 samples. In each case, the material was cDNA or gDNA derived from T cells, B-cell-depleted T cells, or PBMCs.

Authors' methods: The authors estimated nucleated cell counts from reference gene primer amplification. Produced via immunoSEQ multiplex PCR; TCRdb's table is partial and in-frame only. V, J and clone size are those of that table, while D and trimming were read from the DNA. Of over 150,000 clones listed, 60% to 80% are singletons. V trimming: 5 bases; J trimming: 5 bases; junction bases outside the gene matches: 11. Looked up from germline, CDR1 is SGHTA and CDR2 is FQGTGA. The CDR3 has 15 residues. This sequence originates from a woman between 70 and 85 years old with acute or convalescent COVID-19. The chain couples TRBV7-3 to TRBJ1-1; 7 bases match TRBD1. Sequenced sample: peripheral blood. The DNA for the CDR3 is TGTGCCAGCAGCGGGCAAACAGGGGTTTGGACTGAAGCTTTCTTT. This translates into CASSGQTGVWTEAFF.